Below, 24 T cell receptor beta chains from the same sample are listed, as sequenced in a study of T cells in Graves' hyperthyroidism and ophthalmopathy. Amplification yielded TCR beta CDR3 regions, with RNA transcripts as the source. Carried out on the TCR CDR3, a first-round RT-PCR used the HTBI primer set. From the multiplex PCR reads, TCRdb called clonotypes with MiXCR, one entry per CDR3 protein. The data contain over 250,000 distinct CDR3 sequences, around 15% of them seen just once; the ten biggest clones take up 30% to 40%. Sequencing was done on a sample of blood. These receptors originate from a woman between 35 and 50 years old with Graves' ophthalmopathy.

This clonotype was counted between two and nine times. V and J are TRBV19 and TRBJ1-5; D may be TRBD1 (5 bases). The CDR3 has 16 residues. Germline V gives CDR1 LNHDA, CDR2 SQIVND (reference sequence). Between the trimmed V and J ends, which lost 5 bases and 0 bases, there was a span of 14 bases. CDR3 DNA: TGTGCCAGTAGTTTCCGGGACCCTTTTAGCAATCAGCCCCAGCATTTT. Residues: CASSFRDPFSNQPQHF.

This sequence joins TRBV5-1 and TRBJ1-4; possible D gene TRBD1, 6 bases. V lost 2 bases and J 11 bases, leaving 19 bases between the germline ends. The CDR3 runs to 15 residues. In germline, CDR1 is SGHRS, CDR2 YFSETQ. The CDR3 sequence is CASSLEGGRSDKLFF. In nucleotides, the CDR3 is TGCGCCAGCAGCTTAGAGGGGGGTCGATCGGATAAACTGTTTTTT.

This clonotype was observed a few times. The V gene is TRBV7-9, the J gene TRBJ2-2, with 7 bases fitting TRBD1. The CDR3 runs 17 residues. With 3 bases clipped from V and 5 bases from J, the junction kept 12 bases outside the gene matches. Germline lookup yields CDR1 SEHNR and CDR2 FQNEAQ (reference sequence). The CDR3 protein is CASSFTPGTDITGELFF. In DNA, the CDR3 is TGTGCCAGCAGCTTCACTCCCGGGACAGACATTACCGGGGAGCTGTTTTTT.

The CDR3 loop is CASSLVLTGGLAGWDGANVLTF. The CDR3, as DNA: TGTGCCAGCAGCTTAGTTCTTACGGGGGGACTAGCGGGATGGGATGGGGCCAACGTCCTGACTTTC. V is TRBV7-8 and J is TRBJ2-6, with 13 bases identical to TRBD2. Germline values: CDR1 SGHVS, CDR2 FQNEAQ. This CDR3 region has 22 residues. Trimming cost V 1 base and J 3 bases; bases outside gene matches: 15.

This clonotype was detected ten times or more. This rearrangement joins TRBV20-1 to TRBJ1-2; maybe TRBD1 (6 bases). There are 13 residues in the CDR3. V was shortened by 5 bases and J by 7 bases, with 17 bases between the two germline ends. Germline loops: CDR1 DFQATT, CDR2 SNEGSKA (reference sequence). The CDR3 DNA reads as TGCAGTGCTTCGAGTACAGGGATCCGTGGCTACACCTTC. Translation: CSASSTGIRGYTF.

This clonotype showed up many times. This chain uses TRBV29-1 with TRBJ1-1; D not resolved. The germline CDR1 and CDR2 sequences are SQVTM and ANQGSEA. V lost 4 bases and J lost 1, with 10 bases in between. The CDR3 contains 13 residues. The CDR3 protein is CSVGTAKNTEAFF. For the CDR3, the DNA is TGCAGCGTTGGGACGGCTAAGAACACTGAAGCTTTCTTT.

The chain employs TRBV18 and TRBJ1-4, with 7 bases identical to TRBD1. CDR3 length equals 15 residues. Germline V gives CDR1 KGHSH, CDR2 LQKENI. V shed 3 bases and J 8 bases; nucleotides not matched to a gene: 9. CDR3 DNA sequence: TGTGCCAGCTCACCGATTACAGGGGACGGGGAAAAACTGTTTTTT. Its protein is CASSPITGDGEKLFF.

This clonotype was recorded at least ten times. CDR3 region: CASTPPGTHNEQFF. The CDR3, as DNA: TGTGCCAGCACCCCCCCCGGCACACACAATGAGCAGTTCTTC. The chain recombines TRBV12-3 or TRBV12-4 with TRBJ2-1; D not certain. This CDR3 region has 14 residues. Deletions cut 7 bases from V and 5 bases from J, with 15 bases between.

In its sample, this clonotype was seen a few times. Without the conserved terminal phenylalanine or tryptophan, this CDR3 likely stems from a read error. The CDR3 loop reads CASSLVSLDSEGQETQYL. In nucleotides, the CDR3 is TGTGCCAGCAGTTTAGTTAGCCTGGACAGTGAGGGCCAAGAGACCCAGTACCTC. The chain uses TRBV28 and TRBJ2-5; possible D gene TRBD1, 6 bases. Germline V gene sequence: CDR1 MDHEN, CDR2 SYDVKM. The V and J ends lost 2 bases and 1 base respectively, with 20 bases between them. CDR3 length equals 18 residues.

The V gene is TRBV5-1, the J gene TRBJ2-5; TRBD2 aligns across 7 bases. V lost 10 bases, J lost 4 bases, and 7 bases stayed unmatched. The CDR3 consists of 12 residues. CDR1 is SGHRS, CDR2 YFSETQ, per germline. The chain's CDR3 is CASGGFGETQYF. CDR3 nucleotides: TGCGCCTCCGGGGGGTTCGGAGAGACCCAGTACTTC.

The chain is built from TRBV19 and TRBJ1-3, with TRBD1 identical over 7 bases. Germline V gene lookup returns CDR1 LNHDA and CDR2 SQIVND (reference sequence). Trimming took 3 bases from V and 3 from J; bases not matched to a gene: 11. The CDR3 has 17 residues. The CDR3 loop reads CASSIPPMTGFGNTIYF. CDR3 bases: TGTGCCAGTAGTATCCCCCCGATGACAGGGTTTGGAAACACCATATATTTT.

This chain links TRBV7-6 with TRBJ2-5; 7 bases are shared with TRBD1. The trim removed 4 bases at V and 3 bases at J, leaving 2 bases unmatched. The CDR3 is 13 amino acids. The germline V gene encodes CDR1 SGHVS and CDR2 FNYEAQ. The CDR3 bases are TGTGCCAGCAGCTATGACAGGGAAGAGACCCAGTACTTC. Protein: CASSYDREETQYF.

This clonotype was seen ten or more times. The chain joins TRBV3-1 to TRBJ1-2; 7 bases line up with TRBD1. The trim removed 5 bases at V and 1 base at J, leaving 7 bases unmatched. The CDR3 runs 15 residues. From germline, CDR1 is LGHDT and CDR2 YNNKEL (reference sequence). The CDR3 DNA is TGTGCCAGCAGCAACTGGACAGGCTTTAACTATGGCTACACCTTC. It encodes CASSNWTGFNYGYTF.

This rearrangement joins TRBV7-9 to TRBJ2-7, with D tentatively TRBD1 or TRBD2 (5 bases each). V lost 5 bases and J 2 bases, leaving 37 bases between the germline ends. The CDR3 runs to 22 residues. In germline, CDR1 is SEHNR, CDR2 FQNEAQ (reference sequence). The CDR3 reads CASSPIEGRGRVFSGTTYEQYF. The CDR3 DNA reads TGTGCCAGCAGCCCAATCGAGGGCCGGGGCAGGGTATTTTCAGGAACTACCTACGAGCAGTACTTC.

The chain employs TRBV5-1 and TRBJ2-1; D is perhaps TRBD1 (6 bases). CDR1 is SGHRS and CDR2 is YFSETQ in the germline V gene. This CDR3 is 14 amino acids long. V was trimmed by 8 bases and J by 5 bases, leaving 17 bases between them. CDR3 DNA: TGCGCCAGTGTACAGGGAGTATTAAACAATGAGCAGTTCTTC. Protein product: CASVQGVLNNEQFF. The full variable domain, its missing parts supplied by reference TRBV5-1 and TRBJ2-1, is KAGVTQTPRYLIKTRGQQVTLSCSPISGHRSVSWYQQTPGQGLQFLFEYFSETQRNKGNFPGRFSGRQFSNSRSEMNVSTLELGDSALYLCASVQGVLNNEQFFGPGTRLTVL.

This clonotype has a count of ten or more. The V and J genes are TRBV7-2 and TRBJ1-5; no clear D gene. Trimming stripped 5 bases from V and 2 bases from J, with 10 bases between. CDR1 SGHTA and CDR2 FQGNSA come from the germline V gene. This CDR3 has 14 residues. CDR3 amino acids: CASSLTGRNQPQHF. The CDR3 coding sequence is TGTGCCAGCAGCCTGACCGGGCGCAATCAGCCCCAGCATTTT.

The chain is built from TRBV27 and TRBJ2-1; D is unresolved. This CDR3 comprises 16 residues. Germline CDR1 and CDR2: MNHEY and SMNVEV (reference sequence). V lost 7 bases to trimming and J lost 0 bases, with 16 bases between them. The CDR3, as DNA: TGTGCCAGCACTTCTCTGGAGAAGAACTCCTACAATGAGCAGTTCTTC. Its protein is CASTSLEKNSYNEQFF.

The sample holds many counts of this clonotype. This chain's CDR3 is CASSLVGAGIYGYTF. CDR3 in DNA: TGTGCCAGCAGCTTAGTGGGGGCAGGGATCTATGGCTACACCTTC. The chain links TRBV11-2 to TRBJ1-2; D may be TRBD1 (6 bases). The CDR3 consists of 15 residues. Germline V gene lookup returns CDR1 SGHAT and CDR2 FQNNGV. With 1 base removed from V and 4 bases from J, the gap between germline ends came to 13 bases.

In the case of this clonotype: This may be a read error: a much more frequent sequence differs by one nucleotide. This CDR3 is CTTSVGAGTGELFF. CDR3 nucleotide sequence: TGTACCACCAGCGTGGGGGCCGGCACCGGGGAGCTGTTTTTT. This chain connects TRBV15 to TRBJ2-2; perhaps TRBD1 as D (6 bases). Germline V gives CDR1 LNHNV, CDR2 YYDKDF (reference sequence). The CDR3 runs 14 residues. Filled out from reference TRBV15 and TRBJ2-2, the complete variable domain reads DAMVIQNPRYQVTQFGKPVTLSCSQTLNHNVMYWYQQKSSQAPKLLFHYYDKDFNNEADTPDNFQSRRPNTSFCFLDIRSPGLGDTAMYLCTTSVGAGTGELFFGEGSRLTVL.

Of note for this clonotype: A much more abundant neighbour one base away suggests this may be a read error. The chain carries TRBV6-2 or TRBV6-3 and TRBJ2-1, with 9 bases lining up with TRBD1. V was pared by 5 bases and J by 12 bases, with 8 bases of the junction left unmatched. The CDR3 runs to 13 residues. Per germline, CDR1 MNHEY and CDR2 SVGEGT. This CDR3 is CASSGRQGGGQFF. Written as DNA, the CDR3 is TGTGCCAGCAGTGGCCGACAGGGGGGTGGGCAGTTCTTC.

This clonotype occurred many times. The chain uses TRBV28 and TRBJ2-1; D gene unclear. Per the germline V gene, CDR1 is MDHEN and CDR2 is SYDVKM. V was cut by 5 bases and J by 6 bases, with 17 bases left in between. This CDR3 is built from 15 residues. This CDR3 reads CASSPPERRSNEQFF. The CDR3 DNA is TGTGCCAGCAGTCCCCCGGAACGGAGAAGCAATGAGCAGTTCTTC. The variable domain in full, with the rest retrieved from reference TRBV28 and TRBJ2-1, is DVKVTQSSRYLVKRTGEKVFLECVQDMDHENMFWYRQDPGLGLRLIYFSYDVKMKEKGDIPEGYSVSREKKERFSLILESASTNQTSMYLCASSPPERRSNEQFFGPGTRLTVL.

This clonotype was counted many times. At one end, the junction sequence differs from germline, possibly due to a read error. V and J are TRBV5-1 and TRBJ1-2; possibly TRBD1 for D (5 bases). There are 14 residues in the CDR3. In germline, CDR1 is SGHRS, CDR2 YFSETQ. The CDR3 loop is CASSLGTGNYGYTF. The CDR3 DNA reads TGTGCCAGCAGCCTCGGGACGGGGAACTATGGCTACACCTTC.

This clonotype was seen a handful of times. V gene TRBV5-8 combines with J gene TRBJ1-2; D not certain. Trimming cost V 4 bases and J 0 bases, with 13 bases left between them. The V gene's germline CDR1 is SGHTS and CDR2 YDEGEE. This CDR3 has 15 amino acids. This CDR3 reads CASSPSVFTNYGYTF. The CDR3 DNA sequence: TGTGCCAGCAGCCCGTCGGTATTTACTAACTATGGCTACACCTTC. The full variable domain, rest sourced from reference TRBV5-8 and TRBJ1-2, is EAGVTQSPTHLIKTRGQQATLRCSPISGHTSVYWYQQALGLGLQFLLWYDEGEERNRGNFPPRFSGRQFPNYSSELNVNALELEDSALYLCASSPSVFTNYGYTFGSGTRLTVV.

This clonotype was found many times. The chain combines TRBV9 with TRBJ2-1; TRBD2 matches 9 bases. The CDR3 is 14 amino acids. V lost 2 bases and J lost 9; bases outside the gene matches: 6. Germline V lookup: CDR1 SGDLS, CDR2 YYNGEE. Written as DNA, the CDR3 is TGTGCCAGCAGCGTGAGACTAGCGGCCACTGAGCAGTTCTTC. Translated, it gives CASSVRLAATEQFF.